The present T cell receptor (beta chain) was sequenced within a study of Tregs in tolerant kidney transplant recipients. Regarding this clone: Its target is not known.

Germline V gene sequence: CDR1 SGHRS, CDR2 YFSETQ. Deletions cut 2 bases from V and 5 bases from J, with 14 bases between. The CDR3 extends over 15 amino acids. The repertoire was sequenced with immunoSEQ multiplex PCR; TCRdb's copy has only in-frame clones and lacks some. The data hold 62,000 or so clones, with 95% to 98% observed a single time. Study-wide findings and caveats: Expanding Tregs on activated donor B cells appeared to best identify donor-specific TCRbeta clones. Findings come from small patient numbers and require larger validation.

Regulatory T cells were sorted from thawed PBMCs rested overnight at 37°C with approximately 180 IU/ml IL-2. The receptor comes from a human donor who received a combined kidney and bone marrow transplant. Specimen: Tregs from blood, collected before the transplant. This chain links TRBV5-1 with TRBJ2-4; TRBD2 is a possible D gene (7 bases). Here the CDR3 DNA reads TGCGCCAGCAGCTTATGGGGGGGCCCAGAAAACATTCAGTACTTC. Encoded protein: CASSLWGGPENIQYF.